This TCR beta chain comes out of a study of blood T cells in healthy people across ages. Overall study context: About one barcoded TCR beta cDNA was captured per two T cells.

Donors ranged from roughly 6 to 90 years old and were healthy Caucasians in Russia. A word on this clonotype: Antigen specificity is unknown.

The germline V gene encodes CDR1 SGDLS and CDR2 YYNGEE. The J segment lost 9 bases and the V segment lost 5 bases, leaving 6 bases of the junction unmatched. The length of the CDR3 is 14 residues. General observations from the study: Samples with more naive T cells showed higher observed beta diversity.

A sample-barcoded 5' primer and a J-beta primer mix were used in a second PCR of about 7 to 11 cycles. TCRdb re-called the 5' RACE reads with MiXCR, one entry per CDR3 protein. The top ten clones hold over 3.5% of a sample with roughly 1.5 million distinct CDR3 sequences, approximately 43% of them seen once. The receptor comes from a woman aged 18 to 35 in good health. Sequencing was performed on blood. The chain recombines TRBV9 with TRBJ2-1; TRBD2 agrees at 12 bases. The CDR3 DNA reads as TGTGCCAGCAGTCGACTAGCGGGAGCTAGTGAGCAGTTCTTC. Residues: CASSRLAGASEQFF. Looking up the rest from reference TRBV9 and TRBJ2-1 gives the full variable domain: DSGVTQTPKHLITATGQRVTLRCSPRSGDLSVYWYQQSLDQGLQFLIQYYNGEERAKGNILERFSAQQFPDLHSELNLSSLELGDSALYFCASSRLAGASEQFFGPGTRLTVL.